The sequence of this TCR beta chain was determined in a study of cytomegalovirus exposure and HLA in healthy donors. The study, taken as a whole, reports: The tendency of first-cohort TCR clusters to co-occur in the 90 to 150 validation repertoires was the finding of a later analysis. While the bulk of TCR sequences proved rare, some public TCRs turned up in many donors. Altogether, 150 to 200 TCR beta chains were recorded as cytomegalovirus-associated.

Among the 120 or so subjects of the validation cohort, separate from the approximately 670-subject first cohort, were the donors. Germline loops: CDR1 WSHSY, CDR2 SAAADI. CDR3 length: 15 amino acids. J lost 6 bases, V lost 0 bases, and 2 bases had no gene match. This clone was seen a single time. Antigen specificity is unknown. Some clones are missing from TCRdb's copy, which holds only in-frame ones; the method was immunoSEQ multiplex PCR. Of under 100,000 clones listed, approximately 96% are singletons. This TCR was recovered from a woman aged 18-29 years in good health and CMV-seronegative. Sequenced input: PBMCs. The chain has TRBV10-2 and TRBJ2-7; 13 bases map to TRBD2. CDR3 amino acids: CASSESGLAGREQYF. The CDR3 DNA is TGCGCCAGCAGTGAGTCGGGACTAGCGGGACGCGAGCAGTACTTC.